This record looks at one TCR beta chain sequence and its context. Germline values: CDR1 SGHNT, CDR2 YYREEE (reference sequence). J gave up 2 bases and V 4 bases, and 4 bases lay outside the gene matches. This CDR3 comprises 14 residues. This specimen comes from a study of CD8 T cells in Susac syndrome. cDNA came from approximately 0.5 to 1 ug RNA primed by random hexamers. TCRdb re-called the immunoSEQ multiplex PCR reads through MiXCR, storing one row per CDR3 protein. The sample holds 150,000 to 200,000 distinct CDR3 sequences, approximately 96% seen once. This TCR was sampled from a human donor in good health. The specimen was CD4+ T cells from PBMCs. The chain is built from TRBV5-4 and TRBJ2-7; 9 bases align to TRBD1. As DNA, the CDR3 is TGTGCCAGCAGCATCGACAGGGGGACCTACGAGCAGTACTTC. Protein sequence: CASSIDRGTYEQYF.